This T cell receptor beta chain derives from a study of shared clonotypes between healthy human individuals. V was cut by 6 bases and J by 3 bases, with 9 bases left in between. Germline V gene lookup returns CDR1 SGHAT and CDR2 FQNNGV. The CDR3 length is 12 residues. Every subset's genomic DNA went evenly onto several immunoSEQ plates. Profiled with immunoSEQ multiplex PCR; TCRdb holds only in-frame clones, not every one. The sample holds about 480,000 clones, 79% seen once. Sequenced input: PBMCs. This receptor was obtained from a woman aged 40 to 49 in good health. Some clones in this sample may be carry-over from other donors' samples. The chain uses TRBV11-2 and TRBJ2-7, with D tentatively TRBD2 (5 bases). DNA of the CDR3: TGTGCCAGCAGTCAACGGGGCTACGAGCAGTACTTC. It is translated as CASSQRGYEQYF.